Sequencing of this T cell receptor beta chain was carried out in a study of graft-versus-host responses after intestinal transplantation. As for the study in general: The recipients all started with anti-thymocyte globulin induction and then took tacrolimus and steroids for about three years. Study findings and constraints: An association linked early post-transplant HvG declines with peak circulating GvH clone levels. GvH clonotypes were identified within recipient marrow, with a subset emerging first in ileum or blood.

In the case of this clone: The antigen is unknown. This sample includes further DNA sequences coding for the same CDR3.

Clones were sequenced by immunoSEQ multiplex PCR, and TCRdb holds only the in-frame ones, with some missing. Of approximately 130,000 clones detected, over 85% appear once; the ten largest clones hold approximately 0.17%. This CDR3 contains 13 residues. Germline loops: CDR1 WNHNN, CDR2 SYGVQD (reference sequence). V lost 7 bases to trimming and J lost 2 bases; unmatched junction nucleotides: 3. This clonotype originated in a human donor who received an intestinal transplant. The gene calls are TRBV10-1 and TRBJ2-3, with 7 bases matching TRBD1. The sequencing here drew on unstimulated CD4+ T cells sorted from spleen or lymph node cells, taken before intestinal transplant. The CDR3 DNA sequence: TGCGCCAGCAAAGGACAGGCCACAGATACGCAGTATTTT. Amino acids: CASKGQATDTQYF.